This passage covers 15 T cell receptor beta chains from one sample sequenced in a study of T cells after yellow fever vaccination. TCRdb used MiXCR to reprocess the 5' RACE reads, holding one entry per CDR3 protein. The data contain roughly 400,000 distinct CDR3 sequences, around a sixth of them singletons. Specimen: PBMCs, collected before the yellow fever booster vaccination. Every receptor here comes from a man aged 18 to 29 who received the YFV17D yellow fever vaccine.

This chain connects TRBV11-2 to TRBJ2-1; the D gene could be TRBD1 or TRBD2 (5 bases each). Trimming removed 0 bases from V and 4 bases from J, with 13 bases in between. The CDR3 runs to 16 residues. Germline CDR1 reads SGHAT; CDR2 reads FQNNGV. This CDR3 is CASSLDEGRIYNEQFF. The CDR3 nucleotides read TGTGCCAGCAGCTTAGATGAGGGACGGATTTACAATGAGCAGTTCTTC.

This clonotype has only a few counts. The CDR3, as DNA: TGTGCCAGCAGGCCCGGGACAGGGAAGTATGGCTACACCTTC. Translating it yields CASRPGTGKYGYTF. This chain joins TRBV2 and TRBJ1-2; 9 bases agree with TRBD1. Losses at the gene ends were 6 bases for V and 5 bases for J; bases not matched to a gene: 7. CDR3 length: 14 residues. The V gene's germline CDR1 is SNHLY and CDR2 FYNNEI.

The rearrangement links TRBV7-2 to TRBJ1-5, with D perhaps TRBD1 (5 bases). Germline V gene sequence: CDR1 SGHTA, CDR2 FQGNSA. V shed 6 bases and J shed 0 bases, with 18 bases lying between them. The CDR3 covers 17 residues. CDR3 sequence: CASSPSGGGHSNQPQHF. CDR3 coding DNA: TGTGCCAGCAGTCCTAGTGGGGGTGGGCATAGCAATCAGCCCCAGCATTTT.

In this sample, this clonotype turned up a few times. V and J are TRBV12-3 or TRBV12-4 and TRBJ2-2; 7 bases are shared with TRBD1. The CDR3 is made up of 16 amino acids. V was pared by 3 bases and J by 4 bases, with 8 bases of the junction left unmatched. CDR3 DNA sequence: TGTGCCAGCAGTTTCCCACTGGGACAGTTCACCGGGGAGCTGTTTTTT. Translating gives CASSFPLGQFTGELFF.

This clonotype was counted a few times. The CDR3 region is CASSLAGGPSNTQYF. CDR3 DNA: TGTGCCAGCAGCTTAGCGGGGGGGCCTTCGAATACGCAGTATTTT. The chain is built from TRBV6-1 and TRBJ2-3; 11 positions match TRBD2. CDR3 size: 15 residues. The ends lost 6 bases at V and 7 bases at J; junction bases unmatched: 9. Looked up from germline, CDR1 is MNHNS and CDR2 is SASEGT.

The V gene is TRBV18, the J gene TRBJ2-1; D remains ambiguous. V lost 3 bases and J lost 5, with 8 bases in between. The CDR3 consists of 13 residues. Germline values: CDR1 KGHSH, CDR2 LQKENI. The CDR3 nucleotides are TGTGCCAGCTCACCTAAAACAGACAATGAGCAGTTCTTC. Its translation is CASSPKTDNEQFF.

The rearrangement joins TRBV7-2 to TRBJ2-7; D remains ambiguous. Germline CDR1 and CDR2: SGHTA and FQGNSA. Between the trimmed V and J ends, which lost 5 bases and 1 base, there was a span of 9 bases. The CDR3 is 13 residues long. The CDR3 here is CASSRTPSYEQYF. In nucleotides, the CDR3 is TGTGCCAGCAGCCGAACACCGTCCTACGAGCAGTACTTC.

The CDR3 nucleotides are TGTGCCAGCTCACCGTCCCTGGGTGGCTCCTACGAGCAGTACGTC. The encoded protein is CASSPSLGGSYEQYV. The chain combines TRBV18 with TRBJ2-7; D gene uncertain. CDR1 and CDR2 (germline): KGHSH, LQKENI. There are 15 residues in the CDR3. V lost 3 bases and J 0 bases, leaving 12 bases between the germline ends.

The chain carries TRBV15 and TRBJ2-5; no firm D call. The CDR3 extends over 15 amino acids. Germline V gene lookup returns CDR1 LNHNV and CDR2 YYDKDF (reference sequence). The ends were cut back, 1 base at V and 4 bases at J, with 13 bases in the middle. The CDR3 DNA is TGTGCCACCAGCAGAGTTCCAGGATGGGGAGAGACCCAGTACTTC. Its translation is CATSRVPGWGETQYF. Combining the CDR3 with reference TRBV15 and TRBJ2-5 gives the whole variable domain DAMVIQNPRYQVTQFGKPVTLSCSQTLNHNVMYWYQQKSSQAPKLLFHYYDKDFNNEADTPDNFQSRRPNTSFCFLDIRSPGLGDTAMYLCATSRVPGWGETQYFGPGTRLLVL.

V and J are TRBV7-3 and TRBJ2-1, with D perhaps matching TRBD2 (6 bases). Germline V gene sequence: CDR1 SGHTA, CDR2 FQGTGA. The CDR3 totals 16 residues. V was shortened by 4 bases and J by 0 bases, with 13 bases between the two germline ends. The CDR3 here is CASSWGRLGSYNEQFF. Here the CDR3 DNA reads TGTGCCAGCAGCTGGGGAAGACTAGGCTCCTACAATGAGCAGTTCTTC.

The genes are TRBV20-1 and TRBJ2-5, with D possibly being TRBD2 (7 bases). This CDR3 has 13 residues. Germline CDR1 and CDR2: DFQATT and SNEGSKA (reference sequence). The germline V and J ends were trimmed by 2 bases and 5 bases, with 12 bases remaining between them. CDR3 in amino acids: CSARTGGGETQYF. CDR3 bases: TGCAGTGCTAGAACGGGGGGCGGTGAGACCCAGTACTTC.

For the CDR3, the DNA is TGCAGTGCTAGAGTGTTAAACTATGGCTACACCTTC. Amino acid sequence: CSARVLNYGYTF. This chain connects TRBV20-1 to TRBJ1-2; D is undetermined. CDR3 length: 12 amino acids. Trimming took 1 base from V and 2 from J, leaving 5 bases between them. The germline V gene has CDR1 DFQATT and CDR2 SNEGSKA (reference sequence).

This chain links TRBV6-5 with TRBJ2-2, with D unresolved. Germline lookup yields CDR1 MNHEY and CDR2 SVGAGI. The CDR3 length is 13 residues. Trimming cost V 2 bases and J 4 bases, with 5 bases left between them. In DNA form, the CDR3 reads TGTGCCAGCAGTTACATTGTCACCGGGGAGCTGTTTTTT. This encodes CASSYIVTGELFF.

The V and J genes are TRBV4-2 and TRBJ2-5, with 9 bases matching TRBD2. The CDR3 has 17 amino acids. V was pared by 0 bases and J by 3 bases, with 8 bases of the junction left unmatched. Germline CDR1 and CDR2: LGHNA and YNFKEQ. CDR3 DNA: TGTGCCAGCAGCCAAGATCGAGGGTCTAGCGGGGAAGAGACCCAGTACTTC. The encoded protein is CASSQDRGSSGEETQYF.

J is TRBJ2-2 and V is TRBV5-6, with 7 bases lining up with TRBD2. V gave up 2 bases and J gave up 4 bases; unmatched junction bases: 5. The germline gives CDR1 SGHDT, CDR2 YYEEEE. The CDR3 has 15 amino acids. Here the CDR3 reads CASSFGGYGTGELFF. The CDR3 nucleotides read TGTGCCAGCAGCTTCGGGGGGTATGGCACCGGGGAGCTGTTTTTT.